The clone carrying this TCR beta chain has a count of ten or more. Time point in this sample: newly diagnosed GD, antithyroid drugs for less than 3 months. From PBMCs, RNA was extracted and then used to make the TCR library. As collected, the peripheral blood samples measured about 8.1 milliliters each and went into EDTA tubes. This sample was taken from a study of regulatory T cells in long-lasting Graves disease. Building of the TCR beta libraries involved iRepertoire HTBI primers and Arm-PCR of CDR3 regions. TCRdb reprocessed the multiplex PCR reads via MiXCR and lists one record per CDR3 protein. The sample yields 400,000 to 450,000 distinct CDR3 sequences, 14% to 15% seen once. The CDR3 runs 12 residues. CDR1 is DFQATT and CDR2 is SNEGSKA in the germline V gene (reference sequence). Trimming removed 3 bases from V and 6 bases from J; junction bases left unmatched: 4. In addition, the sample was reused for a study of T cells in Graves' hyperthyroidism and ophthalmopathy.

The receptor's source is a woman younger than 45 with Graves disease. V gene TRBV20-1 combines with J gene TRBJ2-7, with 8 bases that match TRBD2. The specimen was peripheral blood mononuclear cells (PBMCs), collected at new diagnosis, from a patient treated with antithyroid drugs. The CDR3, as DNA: TGCAGTGCTAGCGGGAGGGCTCGCGAGCAGTACTTC. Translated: CSASGRAREQYF.